The next 2 T cell receptor beta chains were all read from a single sample in a study of blood T cell repertoires in COVID-19. Assay: immunoSEQ multiplex PCR; the TCRdb copy retains only in-frame clones and omits some. The sample lists some 250,000 clones, approximately 90% occurring once. Sequenced sample: peripheral blood. The receptors shown here come from a woman in her forties who had recovered from COVID-19.

This chain connects TRBV11-2 to TRBJ1-2, with 9 positions matching TRBD1. The CDR3 consists of 17 residues. Unmatched junction bases numbered 14, after V lost 5 bases and J lost 4 bases. Germline V CDR1 and CDR2: SGHAT, FQNNGV. Here the CDR3 reads CASSRGTGTSSSYGYTF. In nucleotides, the CDR3 is TGTGCCAGCAGCCGGGGGACAGGGACCTCCTCTAGCTATGGCTACACCTTC. The whole variable domain, filled in from reference TRBV11-2 and TRBJ1-2, reads EAGVAQSPRYKIIEKRQSVAFWCNPISGHATLYWYQQILGQGPKLLIQFQNNGVVDDSQLPKDRFSAERLKGVDSTLKIQPAKLEDSAVYLCASSRGTGTSSSYGYTFGSGTRLTVV.

J is TRBJ2-1 and V is TRBV11-3; TRBD2 aligns across 16 bases. This CDR3 has 19 residues. Germline-derived CDR1 and CDR2 are SGHNT and YENEEA. Trimming took 4 bases from V and 0 from J; bases not matched to a gene: 6. In nucleotides, the CDR3 is TGTGCCAGCAGCTCCGAGGGACTAGCGGGGGGGAGCTCCTACAATGAGCAGTTCTTC. Translating gives CASSSEGLAGGSSYNEQFF.